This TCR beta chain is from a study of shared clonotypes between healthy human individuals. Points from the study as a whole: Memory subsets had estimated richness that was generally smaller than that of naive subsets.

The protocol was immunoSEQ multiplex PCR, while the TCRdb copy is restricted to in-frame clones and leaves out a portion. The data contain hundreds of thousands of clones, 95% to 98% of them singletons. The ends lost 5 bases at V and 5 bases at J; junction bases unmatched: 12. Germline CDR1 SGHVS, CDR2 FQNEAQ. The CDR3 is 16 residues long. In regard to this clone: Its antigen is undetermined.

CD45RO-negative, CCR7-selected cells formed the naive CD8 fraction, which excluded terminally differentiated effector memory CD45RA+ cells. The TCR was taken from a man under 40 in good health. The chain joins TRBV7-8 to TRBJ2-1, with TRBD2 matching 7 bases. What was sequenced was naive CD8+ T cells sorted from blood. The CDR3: CASSPLSGEVNNEQFF. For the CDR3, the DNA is TGTGCCAGCAGCCCGCTAAGCGGGGAGGTGAACAATGAGCAGTTCTTC.